The next 27 T cell receptor beta chains were all read from a single sample in a study of blood T cell repertoires in COVID-19. Sequencing was performed with immunoSEQ multiplex PCR; in TCRdb, only in-frame clones are kept and a portion is missing. The data hold roughly 110,000 clones, with less than 90% observed a single time. The sequencing input was peripheral blood. The receptors shown here come from a human donor in a cohort sampled during active COVID-19.

The rearrangement uses TRBV28 and TRBJ1-4, with a tentative D call TRBD1 (6 bases). CDR3 length: 14 residues. CDR1 and CDR2 (germline): MDHEN, SYDVKM. With 10 bases removed from V and 0 bases from J, the gap between germline ends came to 12 bases. The chain's CDR3 is CATSPGATNEKLFF. CDR3 nucleotide sequence: TGTGCCACGTCCCCAGGGGCAACTAATGAAAAACTGTTTTTT.

The rearrangement joins TRBV7-2 to TRBJ2-5, with 8 bases matching TRBD2. Trimming took 5 bases from V and 4 from J; bases not matched to a gene: 9. Germline V gene sequence: CDR1 SGHTA, CDR2 FQGNSA. This CDR3 spans 15 amino acids. The CDR3 reads CASSQTGGPGETQYF. The CDR3 DNA is TGTGCCAGCAGCCAGACGGGAGGGCCGGGAGAGACCCAGTACTTC. Based on the CDR3 plus reference TRBV7-2 and TRBJ2-5, the full variable domain is GAGVSQSPSNKVTEKGKDVELRCDPISGHTALYWYRQSLGQGLEFLIYFQGNSAPDKSGLPSDRFSAERTGGSVSTLTIQRTQQEDSAVYLCASSQTGGPGETQYFGPGTRLLVL.

V is TRBV28 and J is TRBJ1-1; D is perhaps TRBD1 (6 bases). The length of the CDR3 is 14 residues. Per the germline V gene, CDR1 is MDHEN and CDR2 is SYDVKM. The V and J ends lost 6 bases and 3 bases respectively, with 14 bases between them. The CDR3 DNA is TGTGCCAGCAGATGGACAGTAAGCTACACTGAAGCTTTCTTT. Protein product: CASRWTVSYTEAFF.

The CDR3 reads CASSPGLSGVSSASQFF. The CDR3 nucleotides read TGTGCCAGCAGCCCCGGGCTCTCGGGAGTGTCATCTGCTTCTCAGTTCTTC. The chain couples TRBV7-3 to TRBJ2-1, with a possible D match to TRBD2 (6 bases). The CDR3 is made up of 17 amino acids. Trimming shortened V by 5 bases and J by 13 bases, and 30 bases separated the two germline ends. Germline V gene lookup returns CDR1 SGHTA and CDR2 FQGTGA.

This chain links TRBV7-8 with TRBJ1-1, with a tentative D call TRBD1 (5 bases). From germline, CDR1 is SGHVS and CDR2 FQNEAQ. V was pared by 1 base and J by 2 bases, with 8 bases between. The CDR3 length is 14 residues. CDR3 sequence (DNA): TGTGCCAGCAGCTTAGGGACATCCAACACTGAAGCTTTCTTT. The encoded protein is CASSLGTSNTEAFF.

This clone was found once. The chain carries TRBV7-2 and TRBJ2-3, with 15 bases that match TRBD2. CDR3 length equals 17 residues. Germline CDR1 reads SGHTA; CDR2 reads FQGNSA. J lost 4 bases, V lost 2 bases, and 4 bases had no gene match. The CDR3 DNA is TGTGCCAGCAGCTTATCCGGACTAGCGGGAGGGGCAGATACGCAGTATTTT. Translation: CASSLSGLAGGADTQYF.

V and J are TRBV28 and TRBJ2-2; 9 bases line up with TRBD1. Germline V CDR1 and CDR2: MDHEN, SYDVKM. The CDR3 length is 16 residues. V lost 6 bases to trimming and J lost 4 bases; unmatched junction nucleotides: 9. The CDR3: CASRAPGQGSTGELFF. CDR3 nucleotides: TGTGCCAGCAGAGCACCGGGACAGGGTAGCACCGGGGAGCTGTTTTTT.

V and J are TRBV19 and TRBJ2-2; 9 bases fit TRBD2. The germline CDR1 and CDR2 sequences are LNHDA and SQIVND (reference sequence). The CDR3 sequence is 16 residues long. Trimming at V came to 7 bases and at J to 2 bases, leaving 8 bases not matched to a gene. The CDR3 here is CASITGLAGNTGELFF. For the CDR3, the DNA is TGTGCCAGTATCACGGGACTAGCAGGAAACACCGGGGAGCTGTTTTTT.

The rearrangement links TRBV18 to TRBJ2-5; perhaps TRBD2 as D (5 bases). CDR1 is KGHSH and CDR2 is LQKENI in the germline V gene. Between the trimmed V and J ends, which lost 0 bases and 1 base, there was a span of 9 bases. CDR3 size: 15 residues. The CDR3 reads CASSPPGLTQETQYF. The DNA of the CDR3 is TGTGCCAGCTCACCACCTGGACTGACCCAAGAGACCCAGTACTTC.

The chain employs TRBV11-2 and TRBJ2-1; 11 bases map to TRBD2. CDR1 is SGHAT, CDR2 FQNNGV, per germline. With 3 bases clipped from V and 9 bases from J, the junction kept 7 bases outside the gene matches. The CDR3 has 15 amino acids. Here the CDR3 reads CASSLILAGGTEQFF. In DNA form, the CDR3 reads TGTGCCAGCAGCTTGATTCTAGCGGGAGGCACTGAGCAGTTCTTC.

In DNA form, the CDR3 reads TGTGCCAGCAGTTCCTATGGCCGGACAGGGTGGAACTATGGCTACACCTTC. Translation gives CASSSYGRTGWNYGYTF. The genes are TRBV28 and TRBJ1-2; 8 bases are a match to TRBD1. The CDR3 has 17 residues. Germline V lookup: CDR1 MDHEN, CDR2 SYDVKM. Trimming cost V 4 bases and J 2 bases; bases outside gene matches: 12.

This chain links TRBV30 with TRBJ1-1; a weak D match, TRBD1 (6 bases). Germline V gene lookup returns CDR1 GTSNPN and CDR2 SVGIG (reference sequence). CDR3 size: 13 residues. Trimming took 0 bases from V and 6 from J, leaving 11 bases between them. CDR3 region: CAWSVLGGSEAFF. The CDR3 DNA sequence: TGTGCCTGGAGTGTATTAGGGGGTTCTGAAGCTTTCTTT. Full variable domain (missing parts from reference TRBV30 and TRBJ1-1): SQTIHQWPATLVQPVGSPLSLECTVEGTSNPNLYWYRQAAGRGLQLLFYSVGIGQISSEVPQNLSASRPQDRQFILSSKKLLLSDSGFYLCAWSVLGGSEAFFGQGTRLTVV.

The chain carries TRBV12-3 or TRBV12-4 and TRBJ1-2, with D unresolved. The CDR3 covers 11 residues. Deletions cut 6 bases from V and 8 bases from J, with 10 bases between. The CDR3 here is CASSRQQGYTF. Written as DNA, the CDR3 is TGTGCCAGCAGCCGACAACAGGGCTACACCTTC.

V usage is TRBV15 and J usage is TRBJ1-1; D may be TRBD1 (5 bases). This CDR3 contains 12 residues. Germline assignment: CDR1 LNHNV and CDR2 YYDKDF (reference sequence). Trimming removed 0 bases at V and 8 bases at J, with 7 bases between. This CDR3 is CATSREAGEAFF. CDR3 nucleotide sequence: TGTGCCACCAGCAGAGAGGCAGGGGAAGCTTTCTTT.

The rearrangement joins TRBV30 to TRBJ2-3; D possibly corresponds to TRBD1 (6 bases). The CDR3 spans 12 residues. The V and J ends lost 6 bases and 4 bases respectively, with 11 bases between them. Germline V gene data show CDR1 as GTSNPN and CDR2 as SVGIG (reference sequence). In DNA form, the CDR3 reads TGTGCCTGTGGCAGGGGTGCAGATACGCAGTATTTT. Amino acids: CACGRGADTQYF.

This clone was picked up one time. V usage is TRBV2 and J usage is TRBJ1-1; D not certain. Trimming pared 3 bases from V and 7 bases from J, leaving 15 bases between. The CDR3 spans 14 residues. In germline, CDR1 is SNHLY, CDR2 FYNNEI. The CDR3 DNA reads as TGTGCCAGCAGTGATTCCTTCCGGCGGAATGAAGCTTTCTTT. This codes for CASSDSFRRNEAFF.

V usage is TRBV18 and J usage is TRBJ1-2, with 7 bases aligning to TRBD1. The CDR3 contains 16 residues. The ends lost 3 bases at V and 1 base at J; junction bases unmatched: 8. The germline V gene encodes CDR1 KGHSH and CDR2 LQKENI. CDR3: CASSPPTGTDNYGYTF. The CDR3 DNA is TGTGCCAGCTCACCGCCGACAGGGACGGATAACTATGGCTACACCTTC.

This chain links TRBV5-6 with TRBJ1-5, with 7 positions matching TRBD1. The V segment lost 1 base and the J segment 2 bases; nucleotides outside the gene matches: 3. The CDR3 length is 15 residues. Germline CDR1 is SGHDT and CDR2 is YYEEEE. This chain's CDR3 is CASSLRQGGNQPQHF. The DNA for the CDR3 is TGTGCCAGCAGCTTGCGACAGGGAGGCAATCAGCCCCAGCATTTT. The whole variable domain, remainder taken from reference TRBV5-6 and TRBJ1-5, is DAGVTQSPTHLIKTRGQQVTLRCSPKSGHDTVSWYQQALGQGPQFIFQYYEEEERQRGNFPDRFSGHQFPNYSSELNVNALLLGDSALYLCASSLRQGGNQPQHFGDGTRLSIL.

The chain links TRBV7-2 to TRBJ2-3; 8 positions match TRBD2. Germline-derived CDR1 and CDR2 are SGHTA and FQGNSA. CDR3 length equals 15 residues. Trimming removed 5 bases from V and 4 bases from J; junction bases left unmatched: 8. This CDR3 reads CASSRRPGGSDTQYF. The CDR3 DNA follows: TGTGCCAGCAGCCGTCGGCCGGGAGGGTCAGATACGCAGTATTTT. Drawing the rest from reference TRBV7-2 and TRBJ2-3, the complete variable domain is GAGVSQSPSNKVTEKGKDVELRCDPISGHTALYWYRQSLGQGLEFLIYFQGNSAPDKSGLPSDRFSAERTGGSVSTLTIQRTQQEDSAVYLCASSRRPGGSDTQYFGPGTRLTVL.

The chain recombines TRBV7-2 with TRBJ1-2, with D possibly matching TRBD1 (5 bases). The ends were cut back, 5 bases at V and 5 bases at J, with 15 bases in the middle. Germline CDR1 and CDR2: SGHTA and FQGNSA. This CDR3 has 14 amino acids. The CDR3 loop reads CASSTGGRPYGYTF. As DNA, the CDR3 is TGTGCCAGCAGCACCGGGGGTAGGCCTTATGGCTACACCTTC.

The chain links TRBV19 to TRBJ1-1; D gene unclear. The V and J ends lost 6 bases and 1 base respectively, with 12 bases between them. The CDR3 length is 14 residues. Looked up from germline, CDR1 is LNHDA and CDR2 is SQIVND (reference sequence). CDR3 in amino acids: CASRVSQPNTEAFF. The CDR3 nucleotides are TGTGCCAGTAGAGTTTCACAGCCGAACACTGAAGCTTTCTTT.

V and J are TRBV7-3 and TRBJ2-1, with 14 bases identical to TRBD2. CDR3 length: 18 amino acids. The V and J ends lost 1 base and 0 bases, in that order; junction bases with no gene match: 2. Per germline, CDR1 SGHTA and CDR2 FQGTGA. For the CDR3, the DNA is TGTGCCAGCAGCTTAAAGGGGACTAGCGGGAGCTCCTACAATGAGCAGTTCTTC. Its translation is CASSLKGTSGSSYNEQFF.

The gene calls are TRBV13 and TRBJ2-4; 11 nucleotides agree with TRBD2. V lost 4 bases and J lost 0; bases outside the gene matches: 20. Germline V gives CDR1 PRHDT, CDR2 FYEKMQ (reference sequence). The CDR3 consists of 22 residues. CDR3 DNA sequence: TGTGCCAGCAGCTCCGCTTTAATCCAACTAGCGGGAGTGATGTTAGCCAAAAACATTCAGTACTTC. It codes for CASSSALIQLAGVMLAKNIQYF.

This chain connects TRBV20-1 to TRBJ1-4; 9 bases are shared with TRBD1. Germline assignment: CDR1 DFQATT and CDR2 SNEGSKA (reference sequence). The CDR3 runs to 16 residues. The trim removed 3 bases at V and 2 bases at J, leaving 7 bases unmatched. The CDR3 coding sequence is TGCAGTGCTAGTAGGGACAGGGTATGGACTAATGAAAAACTGTTTTTT. It specifies CSASRDRVWTNEKLFF.

The chain links TRBV5-4 to TRBJ1-2; TRBD1 aligns across 7 bases. CDR1 and CDR2 from the germline V gene are SGHNT and YYREEE (reference sequence). V was clipped by 4 bases and J by 2 bases; unmatched bases: 2. The CDR3 covers 13 residues. The chain's CDR3 is CASSVGQNYGYTF. CDR3 DNA sequence: TGTGCCAGCAGCGTGGGACAGAACTATGGCTACACCTTC.

The rearrangement joins TRBV18 to TRBJ2-2; 9 nucleotides line up with TRBD1. The germline gives CDR1 KGHSH, CDR2 LQKENI. The CDR3 is made up of 16 amino acids. V was pared by 4 bases and J by 7 bases, with 10 bases of the junction left unmatched. The CDR3 loop reads CASSRPGTGTRGELFF. CDR3 nucleotide sequence: TGTGCCAGCTCACGACCCGGGACAGGGACCCGCGGGGAGCTGTTTTTT.

The chain is built from TRBV20-1 and TRBJ2-3; 9 nucleotides agree with TRBD2. The germline gives CDR1 DFQATT, CDR2 SNEGSKA (reference sequence). The CDR3 has 13 amino acids. Unmatched junction bases numbered 3, after V lost 3 bases and J lost 5 bases. The CDR3 here is CSASSGSLDTQYF. The CDR3 coding sequence is TGCAGTGCTAGTAGCGGGAGCTTAGATACGCAGTATTTT.